This T cell receptor beta chain was retrieved from a study of identical twins. Template switching introduced a universal primer site, and the cDNA bore unique molecular identifiers. TCRdb reanalysed the 5' RACE reads using MiXCR and keeps one entry per CDR3 protein. This repertoire shows about 280,000 distinct CDR3 sequences, more than 6.5% found once; its top ten account for approximately 2.1%. Ten or more counts support this clonotype. Its matching antigen is unknown. Overall study findings and caveats: Conclusions were based on cross-sectional statistical analysis, without following the same donors. Abundant beta clonotypes from cord blood bore fewer insertions; memory repertoires lacked this pattern. Weaker excess twin sharing was observed in beta out-of-frame sequences.

V lost 6 bases, J lost 6 bases, and 5 bases stayed unmatched. The germline gives CDR1 ENHRY, CDR2 SYGVKD. This CDR3 has 12 residues. The same data also went into a second study, on yellow fever vaccine responses in identical twins.

This chain connects TRBV10-3 to TRBJ2-7, with 7 bases that match TRBD2. This TCR was sampled from a woman aged 18-35 years in good health. The sample was memory (CD45RO+) T cells sorted from blood. CDR3 coding DNA: TGTGCCATCAGGGGGTGGGGGGGCGAGCAGTACTTC. Its translation: CAIRGWGGEQYF.